This TCR beta chain was sequenced for a study of cytomegalovirus exposure and HLA in healthy donors (dated by TCRdb to 2015 to 2018). Describing the broader study: An earlier analysis of 587 of the donors reported around 280 Gb of sequence data and 117 million unique TCR beta sequences obtained from some 200 million T cells. Approximately 310 gigabases of sequencing data and around 80 million unique TCR sequences made up an early release that covered roughly 670 HLA-typed donors. Among the roughly 400 genotyped donors, roughly 80% belonged to the genetic ancestry cluster associated with self-reported Caucasian donors. The study aimed to test whether cataloging public T cell receptors could reveal signatures of past pathogen exposure. The study profiled the T cell repertoires of fewer than 850 subjects by immunosequencing and related them to cytomegalovirus serostatus. In addition to the first cohort of 650 to 800 subjects, a separate validation cohort of 120 different subjects was used. To predict cytomegalovirus infection status, the study combined high-throughput TCR immunosequencing, statistical association of individual TCRs with disease status, and machine learning. A later analysis re-analyzed previously published TCR beta repertoires from 600 to 850 donors and added high-resolution HLA genotyping to study TCR occurrence patterns. In the later analysis, no new phenotypic data were used to find candidate immune exposures; instead, reliance was placed on TCR beta sequences and their occurrence across donors. In an earlier analysis of a few hundred of the donors, high-throughput TCR beta sequencing was used to judge whether each TCR beta V gene segment behaved as functional or pseudogenic. Donor age, sex, ethnicity and CMV serostatus were collected together with the repertoire data. Genome-wide SNP genotypes for about three fifths of the 666 donors were used in a later genetic analysis, which treated that subset as a discovery cohort. Every repertoire in the discovery cohort had been generated on one and the same sequencing platform. HLA typing covered class I and class II loci at four-digit resolution. Typing coverage varied by locus: roughly 629-640 donors for A, B, C, DRB1 and DQB1; approximately 500 for DQA1; over 600 for DPA1; approximately 490 for DPB1. Roughly 5 DR-DQ haplotypes were handled as single units for association and clustering, since linkage in the cohort was strong. Among 350 to 400 genotyped donors of the cohort, an average of around 240,000 unique TCR beta nucleotide sequences were sequenced per donor, roughly 18% of them non-productive. Summary of the overall study and its limitations: Because counts were too low, some 17 rarely observed V segments, including chromosome 9 orphons, were excluded from the earlier analysis of some 540 of the donors. A later analysis reported that several top co-occurrence clusters appeared linked to parvovirus B19, influenza, CMV and Epstein-Barr virus. When HLA alleles, especially DR and DQ, strongly co-occurred, attributing TCR associations to individual alleles was difficult. In vitro tests confirmed that a few of the cytomegalovirus-associated TCR beta chains recognize cytomegalovirus antigens. According to a later analysis, most CMV-associated TCR beta chains appeared to be HLA-restricted, and the HLA associations seemed to be driven largely by CMV exposure. The authors suggested that the approach could potentially be generalized to other disease states and immunological phenotypes. The only immune exposure information available for the cohort was CMV serostatus. The study gave a list of under 200 TCR beta chains associated with cytomegalovirus. Compared with the approximately 670-donor mean, donors in an Asian-associated ancestry cluster had fewer N-insertions in productive TCRs, according to a later genetic analysis. The presence/absence analyses assumed that sequencing depth was roughly uniform across donors, and that assumption may not be true. Because HLA typing was missing for some donors at each locus, association tests included only the typed subset. Broadly in line with IMGT annotations, most TCR beta V segments showed up in productive rearrangements about 90% or about 30% of the time in an earlier analysis of several hundred of the donors. A cluster of highly shared sequence variants was judged likely to be a technical artifact of the sequencing pipeline. In a later analysis, HLA-associated TCR beta chains were found to be more clonally expanded and to have lower generation probabilities than equally common non-associated chains. A further reported finding was that TCR beta sequences accurately predicted the HLA-A and HLA-B alleles for most subjects in the first cohort. In a later analysis, more than 15,000 TCR beta sequences were associated with specific HLA alleles at a false discovery rate of 0.05. Cytomegalovirus status was reported to be diagnosed by the classifier with high specificity and sensitivity in both the original and validation cohorts. Correlated functional status among segregating V segments might reflect linkage disequilibrium, but an unknown experimental factor could not be ruled out. This cohort had only TCR beta chains sequenced, and the lack of alpha or paired-chain data limited which features could be detected. An association between a missense DCLRE1C variant and V-gene and J-gene trimming of TCR beta chains was found in a later genetic analysis and replicated in an independent cohort. Across donors, most TCR sequences were observed very rarely, whereas some public TCRs were present in many individuals. In a later analysis, the rate of TCR association differed among HLA loci, with DRB1 alleles having the most associated TCRs and HLA-C alleles having the fewest.

The cohort was made up of 500 to 800 healthy bone marrow donors. All cohort members were sampled while nominally healthy, although unrecorded immune exposures were likely present. The donor tested CMV seropositive and was one of the 289 seropositive cohort members. Every donor gave a peripheral blood sample, and the peripheral blood mononuclear cells from that sample were used for TCR beta sequencing. The Qiagen DNeasy Blood Extraction Kit was used to extract genomic DNA from the blood cell samples. Libraries were prepared through the immunoSEQ multiplex PCR assay. For the multiplex PCR, a mixture combining 60 forward primers for TCR Vbeta segments and 13 reverse primers for TCR Jbeta segments was used. The CDR3 region of rearranged TCR beta genes was amplified from genomic DNA by a multiplex PCR assay. The amplified TCR beta libraries were sequenced on the Illumina HiSeq System as 87-base-pair reads. Regarding the original processing steps: Across the 500 to 700 repertoires, a later analysis counted tens of millions of unique TCR beta chains, around 10 million of which were shared by at least two donors. Raw reads were error-corrected and collapsed into unique sequences with a nearest-neighbor algorithm that merged closely related sequences to remove PCR and sequencing errors. Alignment of CDR3 sequences to IMGT reference sequences was used to assign V, D and J gene segments. For a sequence to be retained, at least a six-nucleotide match to both a V gene segment and a J gene segment was required. A rearrangement counted as productive if the CDR3 had no stop codons and remained in frame with V and J, and every other rearrangement counted as non-productive. Following IMGT convention, CDR3 was defined as the stretch from the second conserved V-encoded cysteine up to the conserved J-encoded phenylalanine. The earlier analysis of 450 to 750 of the donors excluded any sequence lacking an unambiguous match to a single V gene segment. An earlier analysis of 587 of the donors classified V segments as functional when productive rearrangements were above 56.7% and as segregating when the standard deviation between donors was above 5%. A statistical classification framework was built to diagnose cytomegalovirus status from the catalog of TCR beta chain sequences. V and J gene assignment, in a later analysis, came from comparing TCR nucleotide sequences with IMGT/GENE-DB human TR gene sequences. The TCRdist pipeline was used in a later analysis to assign CDR3 sequences and most-parsimonious VDJ recombination scenarios. In a later analysis, every TCR beta chain was defined by the combination of its CDR3 amino acid sequence and its V-gene family, and reads without a unique V-gene family were dropped. In a later analysis, some 600 highly shared, low-generation-probability nucleotide sequences were removed to address suspected cross-contamination and a sequencing artifact. For each public chain, a later analysis derived a clonal expansion index from normalized ranks of inferred template counts within each repertoire. A later analysis computed generation probabilities with a VDJ recombination model fitted to out-of-frame rearrangements, and checked the results against IGoR. A later analysis scored TCR-TCR, TCR-HLA and TCR-CMV co-occurrence with hypergeometric tests, applying a repertoire-size bias correction to TCR pairs. False discovery rates were estimated in a later analysis by permuting HLA or CMV assignments 20 times. In a later analysis, co-occurring TCRs were grouped with DBSCAN, and TCRdist sequence similarity was added when clustering was performed within HLA-allele-positive subsets. Repertoires with fewer than 30,000 or more than 120,000 public chains, plus five repertoires with anomalous nucleotide sharing, were excluded from co-occurrence clustering. TCRdb provides this immuneACCESS table in a form limited to in-frame rearrangements. Some clones are lacking; in checked studies, under half of them reflect an unresolved V gene, and why the rest are absent is not known. V, J and clone size are those of that table, while D and trimming were read from the DNA. A total of about 78,000 clones appear in this sample, about 60% of them only once. The top ten clones comprise over 5.5% of the sample.

About this clone: Its antigen is still unknown. Base qualities are missing; no much larger clone stands one base away. Other DNA variants within this sample encode the same CDR3.

What was sequenced was PBMCs. This TCR came from a young man in good health and CMV-seropositive.

The CDR3 loop reads CASSGNRGSSNQPQHF. The DNA is as follows: TGTGCCAGCAGTGGGAACAGGGGGAGTAGCAATCAGCCCCAGCATTTT. This sequence uses TRBV6-1 and TRBJ1-5; 8 middle bases align to TRBD1. V loses 4 bases at its end and J loses 0 bases; junction bases beyond the gene matches: 5. Sequences MNHNS (CDR1) and SASEGT (CDR2) are obtained from the germline V gene. Spanning cysteine to phenylalanine, the CDR3 consists of 16 amino acids. The DNA shown is the 48-base CDR3, in frame from base 1.